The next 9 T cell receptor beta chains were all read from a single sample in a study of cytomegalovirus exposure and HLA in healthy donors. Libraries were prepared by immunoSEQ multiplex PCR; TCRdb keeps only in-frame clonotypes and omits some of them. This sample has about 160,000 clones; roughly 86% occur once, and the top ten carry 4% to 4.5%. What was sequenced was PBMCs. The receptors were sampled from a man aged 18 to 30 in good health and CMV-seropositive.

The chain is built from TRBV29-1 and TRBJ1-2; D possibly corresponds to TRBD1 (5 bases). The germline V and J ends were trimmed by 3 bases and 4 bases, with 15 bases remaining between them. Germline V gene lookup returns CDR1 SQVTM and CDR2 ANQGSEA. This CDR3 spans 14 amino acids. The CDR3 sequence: CSVDVSGLGYGYTF. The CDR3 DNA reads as TGCAGCGTTGATGTGTCAGGGCTGGGCTATGGCTACACCTTC.

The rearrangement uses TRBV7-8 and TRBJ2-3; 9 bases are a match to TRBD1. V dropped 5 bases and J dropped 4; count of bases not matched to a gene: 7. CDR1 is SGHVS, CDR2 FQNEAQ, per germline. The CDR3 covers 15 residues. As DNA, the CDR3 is TGTGCCAGCAGCCCACTAGGACAGGGGCCAGATACGCAGTATTTT. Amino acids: CASSPLGQGPDTQYF.

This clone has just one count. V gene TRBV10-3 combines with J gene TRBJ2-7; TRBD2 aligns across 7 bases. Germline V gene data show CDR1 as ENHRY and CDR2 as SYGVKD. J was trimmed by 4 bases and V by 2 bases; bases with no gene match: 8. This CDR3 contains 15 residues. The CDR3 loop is CAISEKRTRSYEQYF. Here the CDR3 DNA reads TGTGCCATCAGTGAGAAAAGGACTAGATCGTACGAGCAGTACTTC.

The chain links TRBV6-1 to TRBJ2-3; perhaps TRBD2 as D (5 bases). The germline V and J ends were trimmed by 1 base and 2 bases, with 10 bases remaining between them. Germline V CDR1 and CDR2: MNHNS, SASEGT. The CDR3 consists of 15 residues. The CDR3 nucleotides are TGTGCCAGCAGTGAAGGGGGAGCCCTCACAGATACGCAGTATTTT. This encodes CASSEGGALTDTQYF.

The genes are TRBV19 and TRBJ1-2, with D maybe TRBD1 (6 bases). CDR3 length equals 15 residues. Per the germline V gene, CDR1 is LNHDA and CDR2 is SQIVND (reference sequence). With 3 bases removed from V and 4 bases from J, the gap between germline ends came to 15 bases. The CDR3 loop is CASSMRAGGVYGYTF. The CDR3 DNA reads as TGTGCCAGTAGTATGAGGGCGGGGGGCGTCTATGGCTACACCTTC.

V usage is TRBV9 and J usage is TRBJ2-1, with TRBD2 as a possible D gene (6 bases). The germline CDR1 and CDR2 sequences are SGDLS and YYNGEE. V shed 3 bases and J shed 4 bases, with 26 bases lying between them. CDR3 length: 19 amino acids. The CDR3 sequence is CASSDLPTGDVVGYNEQFF. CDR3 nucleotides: TGTGCCAGCAGCGATCTCCCGACGGGAGATGTTGTCGGTTACAATGAGCAGTTCTTC.

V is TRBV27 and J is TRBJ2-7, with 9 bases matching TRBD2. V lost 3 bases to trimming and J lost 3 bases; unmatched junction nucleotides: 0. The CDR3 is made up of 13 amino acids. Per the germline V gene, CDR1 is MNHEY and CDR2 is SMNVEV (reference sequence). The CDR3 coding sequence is TGTGCCAGCAGTTTGCGGGAGGGCTACGAGCAGTACTTC. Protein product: CASSLREGYEQYF.

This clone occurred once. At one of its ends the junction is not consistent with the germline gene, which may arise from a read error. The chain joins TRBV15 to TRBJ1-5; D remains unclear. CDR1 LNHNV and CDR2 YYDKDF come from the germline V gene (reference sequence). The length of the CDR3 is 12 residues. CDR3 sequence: CAASSSDQPQHF. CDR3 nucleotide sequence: TGTGCCGCCAGCTCGTCGGATCAGCCCCAGCATTTT.

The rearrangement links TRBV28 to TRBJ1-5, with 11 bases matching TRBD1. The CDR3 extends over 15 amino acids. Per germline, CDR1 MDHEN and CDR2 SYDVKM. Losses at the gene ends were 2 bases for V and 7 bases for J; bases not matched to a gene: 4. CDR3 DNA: TGTGCCAGCAGTTTAGGCCGGACAGGGGGCCAGCCCCAGCATTTT. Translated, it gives CASSLGRTGGQPQHF. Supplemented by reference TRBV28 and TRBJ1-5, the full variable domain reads DVKVTQSSRYLVKRTGEKVFLECVQDMDHENMFWYRQDPGLGLRLIYFSYDVKMKEKGDIPEGYSVSREKKERFSLILESASTNQTSMYLCASSLGRTGGQPQHFGDGTRLSIL.